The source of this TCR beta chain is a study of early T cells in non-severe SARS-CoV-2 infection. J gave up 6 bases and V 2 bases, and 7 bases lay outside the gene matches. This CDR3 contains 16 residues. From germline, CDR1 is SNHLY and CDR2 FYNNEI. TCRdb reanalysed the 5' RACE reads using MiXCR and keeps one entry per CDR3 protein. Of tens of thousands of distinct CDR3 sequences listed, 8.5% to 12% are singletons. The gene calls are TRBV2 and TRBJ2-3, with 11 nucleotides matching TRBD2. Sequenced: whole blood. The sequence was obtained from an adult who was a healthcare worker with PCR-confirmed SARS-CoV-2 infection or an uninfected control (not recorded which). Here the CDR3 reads CASSENGGLAGDTQYF. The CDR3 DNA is TGTGCCAGCAGTGAAAACGGAGGACTAGCGGGTGATACGCAGTATTTT.